A selection of T cell receptor beta chains follows, all from one sample in a study of cytomegalovirus exposure and HLA in healthy donors. The assay was immunoSEQ multiplex PCR, and TCRdb's table has in-frame clones only and misses some. The data show about 84,000 clones, 55% to 70% seen once. Sample: PBMCs. These receptors all stem from a woman between 40 and 55 years old in good health and CMV-seropositive. Both conserved end residues are part of each CDR3. A D gene is named only where the DNA matches it firmly. Clone size, where shown, is once, few, many, or a class for clones that have expanded.

J gene | clone size | D gene | V gene | CDR3 length | CDR3 DNA | CDR3 protein
TRBJ1-1 | . | TRBD1 | TRBV7-2 | 15 | TGTGCCAGCAGCTTCGGGACAGGGGGAACTACTGAAGCTTTCTTT | CASSFGTGGTTEAFF
TRBJ1-4 | few | . | TRBV2 | 13 | TGTGCCAGCCGGGCGGGAATCAATGAAAAACTGTTTTTT | CASRAGINEKLFF
TRBJ1-2 | . | . | TRBV6-6 | 15 | TGTGCCAGCAGCTACGATAACCAGGGCTCCTATGGCTACACCTTC | CASSYDNQGSYGYTF
TRBJ2-7 | . | . | TRBV6-4 | 16 | TGTGCCACCTGCGAAACGACAGGACGATGTCCCTACGAGCAGTACTTC | CATCETTGRCPYEQYF
TRBJ1-1 | . | TRBD1 | TRBV7-9 | 19 | TGTGCCAGCAGCTCCTTGCCCGGGACAGGGATTTTTTCCGGGACGGTAGCTTTCTTT | CASSSLPGTGIFSGTVAFF
TRBJ1-3 | . | . | TRBV13 | 15 | TGTGCCAGCAGCAATAGGGGGGGAACTGGAAACACCATATATTTT | CASSNRGGTGNTIYF
TRBJ1-4 | . | . | TRBV5-8 | 16 | TGTGCCAGCAGCGTAACAGGATTTGCAACTAATGAAAAACTGTTTTTT | CASSVTGFATNEKLFF
TRBJ2-7 | . | . | TRBV19 | 17 | TGTGCCAGTAGCCTCACACTCGTGGGGGGGACAACCTACGAGCAGTACTTC | CASSLTLVGGTTYEQYF
TRBJ2-3 | . | . | TRBV4-1 | 13 | TGCGCCAGCTCCCGCGGGGGCACAGATACGCAGTATTTT | CASSRGGTDTQYF
TRBJ1-2 | few | TRBD1 | TRBV19 | 14 | TGTGCCAGTAGTTATCAGGGGGCGACTGATGGCTACACCTTC | CASSYQGATDGYTF
TRBJ2-7 | . | TRBD2 | TRBV20-1 | 9 | TGCAGTGCCCCGGGGGGGCCGCACTTC | CSAPGGPHF
TRBJ2-7 | few | TRBD1 | TRBV25-1 | 15 | TGTGCCAGCAGTGGACGACAGGGTTGGTTTGACGAGCAGTACTTC | CASSGRQGWFDEQYF